This TCR beta chain was obtained from a study of T cells after yellow fever vaccination. Notes on the study in general: Within FACS-sorted repertoires, abundant clonotypes contaminating from the bulk population could be present.

TCRdb re-called the 5' RACE reads through MiXCR, storing one row per CDR3 protein. The table includes approximately 580,000 distinct CDR3 sequences, around a sixth detected once. The CDR3 is made up of 14 amino acids. Germline CDR1 reads MNHNS; CDR2 reads SASEGT. Trimming took 7 bases from V and 4 from J; bases not matched to a gene: 8. Concerning this clonotype: Its target is not known.

The chain combines TRBV6-1 with TRBJ1-2; 8 positions match TRBD1. This material consisted of PBMCs, taken 5 to 6 days after the first yellow fever vaccination. The clonotype was recovered from a man between 18 and 29 years old who received the YFV17D yellow fever vaccine. DNA of the CDR3: TGTGCCAGCACCGGACAGGGATTCGGCTATGGCTACACCTTC. Translation gives CASTGQGFGYGYTF.